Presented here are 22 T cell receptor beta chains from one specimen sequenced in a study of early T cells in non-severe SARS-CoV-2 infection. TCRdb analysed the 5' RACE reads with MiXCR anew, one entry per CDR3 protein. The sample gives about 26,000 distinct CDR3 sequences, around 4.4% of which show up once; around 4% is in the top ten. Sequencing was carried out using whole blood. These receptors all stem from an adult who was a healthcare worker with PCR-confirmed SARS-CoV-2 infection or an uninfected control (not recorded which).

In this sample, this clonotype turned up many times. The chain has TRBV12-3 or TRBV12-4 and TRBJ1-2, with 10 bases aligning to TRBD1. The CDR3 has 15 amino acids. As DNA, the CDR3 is TGTGCAAGCGGGGGACAGGGGCCCCCTAACTATGGCTACACCTTC. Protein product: CASGGQGPPNYGYTF.

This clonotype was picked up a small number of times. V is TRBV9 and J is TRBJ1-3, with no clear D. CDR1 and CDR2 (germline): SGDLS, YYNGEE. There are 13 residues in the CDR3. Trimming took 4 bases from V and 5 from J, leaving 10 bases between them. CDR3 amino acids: CASSLGVRNTIYF. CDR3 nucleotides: TGTGCCAGCAGCTTAGGCGTACGAAACACCATATATTTT. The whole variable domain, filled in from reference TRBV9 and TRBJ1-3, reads DSGVTQTPKHLITATGQRVTLRCSPRSGDLSVYWYQQSLDQGLQFLIQYYNGEERAKGNILERFSAQQFPDLHSELNLSSLELGDSALYFCASSLGVRNTIYFGEGSWLTVV.

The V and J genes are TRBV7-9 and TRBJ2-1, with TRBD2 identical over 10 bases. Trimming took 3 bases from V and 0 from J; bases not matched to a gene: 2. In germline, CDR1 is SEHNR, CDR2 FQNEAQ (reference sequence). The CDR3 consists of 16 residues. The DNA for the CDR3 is TGTGCCAGCAGCTTCCTAGCGGGAGCCTCCTACAATGAGCAGTTCTTC. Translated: CASSFLAGASYNEQFF.

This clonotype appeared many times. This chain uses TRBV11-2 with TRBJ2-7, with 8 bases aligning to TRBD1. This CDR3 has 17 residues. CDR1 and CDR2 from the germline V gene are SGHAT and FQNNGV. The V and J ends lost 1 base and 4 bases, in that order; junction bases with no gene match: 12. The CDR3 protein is CASSLGYRGAPDYEQYF. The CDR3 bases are TGTGCCAGCAGCTTAGGGTACAGGGGGGCACCAGATTACGAGCAGTACTTC.

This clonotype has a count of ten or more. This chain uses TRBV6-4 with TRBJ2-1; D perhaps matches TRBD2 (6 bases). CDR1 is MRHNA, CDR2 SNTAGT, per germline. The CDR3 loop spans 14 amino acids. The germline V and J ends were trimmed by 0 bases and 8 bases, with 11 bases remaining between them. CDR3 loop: CASSDSMEGHEQFF. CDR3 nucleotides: TGTGCCAGCAGTGACTCGATGGAGGGCCATGAGCAGTTCTTC.

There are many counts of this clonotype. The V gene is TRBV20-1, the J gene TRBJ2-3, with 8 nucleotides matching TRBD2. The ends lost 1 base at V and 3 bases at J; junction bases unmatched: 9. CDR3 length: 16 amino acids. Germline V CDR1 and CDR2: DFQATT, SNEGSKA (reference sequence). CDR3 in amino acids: CSARAAKAGETDTQYF. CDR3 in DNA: TGCAGTGCTAGAGCCGCCAAAGCGGGAGAAACAGATACGCAGTATTTT.

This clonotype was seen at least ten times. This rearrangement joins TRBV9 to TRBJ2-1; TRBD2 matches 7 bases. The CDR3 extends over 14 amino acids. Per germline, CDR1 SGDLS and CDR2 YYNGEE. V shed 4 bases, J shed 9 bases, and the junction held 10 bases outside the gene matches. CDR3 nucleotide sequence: TGTGCCAGCAGCTCTCCCGCTGGGGGGGTTGAGCAGTTCTTC. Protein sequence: CASSSPAGGVEQFF.

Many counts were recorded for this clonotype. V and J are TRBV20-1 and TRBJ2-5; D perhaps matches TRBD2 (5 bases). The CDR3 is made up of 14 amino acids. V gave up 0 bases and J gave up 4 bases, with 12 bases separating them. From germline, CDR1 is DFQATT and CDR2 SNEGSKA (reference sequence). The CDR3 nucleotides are TGCAGTGCTAGAGATTATTCCGGAGGAGAGACCCAGTACTTC. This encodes CSARDYSGGETQYF.

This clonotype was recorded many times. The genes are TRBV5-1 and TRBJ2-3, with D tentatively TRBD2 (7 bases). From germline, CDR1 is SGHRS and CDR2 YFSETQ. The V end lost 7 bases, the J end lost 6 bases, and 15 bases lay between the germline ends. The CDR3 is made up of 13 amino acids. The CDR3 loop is CASSRGGSDTQYF. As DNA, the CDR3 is TGCGCCAGCTCGAGGGGGGGCTCGGATACGCAGTATTTT.

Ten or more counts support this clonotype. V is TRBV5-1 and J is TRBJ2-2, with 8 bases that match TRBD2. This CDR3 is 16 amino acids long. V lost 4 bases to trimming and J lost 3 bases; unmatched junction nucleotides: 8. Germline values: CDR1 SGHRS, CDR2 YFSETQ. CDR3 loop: CASSERGGLHTGELFF. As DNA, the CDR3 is TGCGCCAGCAGCGAACGGGGGGGCCTTCACACCGGGGAGCTGTTTTTT.

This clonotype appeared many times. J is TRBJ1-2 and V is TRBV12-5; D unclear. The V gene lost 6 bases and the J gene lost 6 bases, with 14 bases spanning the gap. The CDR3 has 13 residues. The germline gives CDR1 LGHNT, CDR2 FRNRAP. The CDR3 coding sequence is TGTGCTAGTGGCACCCAAAAGACGCATGGCTACACCTTC. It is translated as CASGTQKTHGYTF.

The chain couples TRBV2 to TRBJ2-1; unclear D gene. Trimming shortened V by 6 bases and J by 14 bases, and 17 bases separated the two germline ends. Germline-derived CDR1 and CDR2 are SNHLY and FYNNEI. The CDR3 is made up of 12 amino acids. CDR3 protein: CASRGETSSEFF. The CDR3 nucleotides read TGTGCCAGCAGGGGCGAGACTTCTTCGGAGTTCTTC.

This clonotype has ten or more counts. CDR3 in amino acids: CASSLGLAGAVDEQYF. CDR3 in DNA: TGTGCCAGCAGCTTGGGACTAGCGGGAGCGGTAGACGAGCAGTACTTC. The chain links TRBV7-9 to TRBJ2-7; TRBD2 matches at 14 bases. The CDR3 covers 16 residues. Germline V gene lookup returns CDR1 SEHNR and CDR2 FQNEAQ (reference sequence). The V segment lost 3 bases and the J segment 5 bases; nucleotides outside the gene matches: 6.

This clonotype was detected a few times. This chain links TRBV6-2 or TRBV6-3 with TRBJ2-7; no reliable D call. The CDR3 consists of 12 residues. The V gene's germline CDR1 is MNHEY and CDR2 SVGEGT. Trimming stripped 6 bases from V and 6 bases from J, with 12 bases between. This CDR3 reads CASSVTLAEQYF. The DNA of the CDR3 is TGTGCCAGCAGCGTTACGTTGGCCGAGCAGTACTTC.

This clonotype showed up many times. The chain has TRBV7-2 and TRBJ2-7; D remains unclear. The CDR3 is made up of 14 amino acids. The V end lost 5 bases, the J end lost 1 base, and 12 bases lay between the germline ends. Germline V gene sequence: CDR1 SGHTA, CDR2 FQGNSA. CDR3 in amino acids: CASSPHSGSYEQYF. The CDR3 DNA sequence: TGTGCCAGCAGCCCCCACTCCGGTTCCTACGAGCAGTACTTC.

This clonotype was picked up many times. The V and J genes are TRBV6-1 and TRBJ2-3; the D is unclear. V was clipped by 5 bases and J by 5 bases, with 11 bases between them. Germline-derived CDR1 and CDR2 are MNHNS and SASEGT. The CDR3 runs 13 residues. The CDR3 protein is CASSLSYGDTQYF. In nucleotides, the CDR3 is TGTGCCAGCAGTCTCTCCTACGGAGATACGCAGTATTTT.

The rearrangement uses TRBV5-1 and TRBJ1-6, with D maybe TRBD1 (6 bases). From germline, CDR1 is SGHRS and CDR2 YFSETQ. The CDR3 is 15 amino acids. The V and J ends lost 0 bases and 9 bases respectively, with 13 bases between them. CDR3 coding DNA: TGCGCCAGCAGCTTGGGTACAGGGCAAACTTCACCCCTCCACTTT. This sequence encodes CASSLGTGQTSPLHF.

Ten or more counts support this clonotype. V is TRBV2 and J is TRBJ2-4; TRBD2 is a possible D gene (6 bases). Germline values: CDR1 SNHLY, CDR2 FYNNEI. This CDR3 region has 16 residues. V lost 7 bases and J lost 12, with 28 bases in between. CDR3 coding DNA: TGTGCCAGCACGAAAGGGACCGGGGGAAGAGTTCTGAGTCAGTACTTC. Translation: CASTKGTGGRVLSQYF. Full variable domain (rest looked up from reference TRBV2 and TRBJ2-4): EPEVTQTPSHQVTQMGQEVILRCVPISNHLYFYWYRQILGQKVEFLVSFYNNEISEKSEIFDDQFSVERPDGSNFTLKIRSTKLEDSAMYFCASTKGTGGRVLSQYFGAGTRLSVL.

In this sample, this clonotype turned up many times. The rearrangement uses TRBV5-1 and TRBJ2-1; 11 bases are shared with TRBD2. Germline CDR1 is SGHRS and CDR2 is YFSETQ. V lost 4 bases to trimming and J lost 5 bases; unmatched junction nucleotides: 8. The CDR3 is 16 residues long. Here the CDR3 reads CASSRLAGGINNEQFF. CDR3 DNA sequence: TGCGCCAGCAGCAGATTAGCGGGAGGGATCAACAATGAGCAGTTCTTC.

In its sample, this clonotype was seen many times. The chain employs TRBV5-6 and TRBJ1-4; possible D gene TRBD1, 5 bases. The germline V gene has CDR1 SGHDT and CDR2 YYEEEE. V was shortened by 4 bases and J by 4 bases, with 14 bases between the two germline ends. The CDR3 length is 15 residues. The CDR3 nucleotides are TGTGCCAGCAGCCGGTCCGGGACGGTTAATGAAAAACTGTTTTTT. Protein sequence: CASSRSGTVNEKLFF.

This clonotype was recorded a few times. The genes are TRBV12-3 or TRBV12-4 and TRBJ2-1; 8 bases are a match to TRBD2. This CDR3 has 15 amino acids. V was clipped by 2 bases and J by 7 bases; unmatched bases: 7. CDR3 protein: CASSLNGGGLNEQFF. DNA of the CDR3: TGTGCCAGCAGTTTAAATGGCGGGGGGCTAAATGAGCAGTTCTTC.

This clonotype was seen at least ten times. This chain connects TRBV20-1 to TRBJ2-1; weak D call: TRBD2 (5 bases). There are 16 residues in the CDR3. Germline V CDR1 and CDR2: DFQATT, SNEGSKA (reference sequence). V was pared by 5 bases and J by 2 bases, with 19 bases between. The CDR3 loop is CSAEEAGRRTYNEQFF. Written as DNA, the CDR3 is TGCAGTGCTGAGGAGGCGGGCCGGAGGACCTACAATGAGCAGTTCTTC.